Below are 26 T cell receptor beta chains sequenced from a single sample in a study of blood T cell repertoires in COVID-19. Assay: immunoSEQ multiplex PCR; the TCRdb copy retains only in-frame clones and omits some. The sample includes about 160,000 clones, over 60% of them seen just once. Sequences were obtained from peripheral blood. These receptor sequences come from a man in his 60s with acute or convalescent COVID-19.

CDR3: CASSLGQTMNTEAFF. The CDR3 DNA reads as TGTGCCAGCAGCTTGGGCCAGACTATGAACACTGAAGCTTTCTTT. The chain joins TRBV7-2 to TRBJ1-1; D remains ambiguous. The CDR3 is 15 residues long. Trimming left V 3 bases short and J 0 bases short, with 11 bases between. Per the germline V gene, CDR1 is SGHTA and CDR2 is FQGNSA.

The V gene is TRBV10-3, the J gene TRBJ2-7; possible D gene TRBD2, 5 bases. The CDR3 has 13 amino acids. V lost 10 bases and J 0 bases, leaving 13 bases between the germline ends. The germline gives CDR1 ENHRY, CDR2 SYGVKD. CDR3 sequence reads: CATQPGVSYEQYF. The DNA for the CDR3 is TGTGCCACGCAACCCGGGGTCTCCTACGAGCAGTACTTC.

The chain carries TRBV3-1 (or the pseudogene TRBV3-2) and TRBJ1-5, with D possibly matching TRBD1 (6 bases). This CDR3 spans 16 amino acids. Per the germline V gene, CDR1 is LGHDT and CDR2 is YNNKEL (reference sequence). V lost 0 bases, J lost 2 bases, and 11 bases lay in between. In DNA form, the CDR3 reads TGTGCCAGCAGCCAAGATGGGGGGGCTGGCAATCAGCCCCAGCATTTT. As protein: CASSQDGGAGNQPQHF.

This chain connects TRBV29-1 to TRBJ1-1; 7 bases match TRBD1. V was pared by 5 bases and J by 1 base, with 4 bases of the junction left unmatched. This CDR3 region has 13 residues. CDR1 is SQVTM, CDR2 ANQGSEA, per germline. The CDR3 reads CSVSRTGNTEAFF. CDR3 sequence (DNA): TGCAGCGTTTCTCGGACAGGGAACACTGAAGCTTTCTTT.

The chain joins TRBV6-2 or TRBV6-3 to TRBJ1-5; TRBD1 might be the D (6 bases). The CDR3 sequence is 14 residues long. Germline V gives CDR1 MNHEY, CDR2 SVGEGT. V shed 5 bases and J shed 5 bases, with 13 bases lying between them. CDR3 loop: CASSRGQNYQPQHF. The DNA of the CDR3 is TGTGCCAGCAGTCGCGGACAGAACTATCAGCCCCAGCATTTT.

The chain is built from TRBV11-3 and TRBJ1-1; 7 bases map to TRBD1. V dropped 0 bases and J dropped 6; count of bases not matched to a gene: 1. Germline V gene data show CDR1 as SGHNT and CDR2 as YENEEA. The CDR3 runs 13 residues. DNA for the CDR3: TGTGCCAGCAGCTTAGAGACAGGGTCTGAAGCTTTCTTT. Its translation is CASSLETGSEAFF.

This clone turned up a few times. The V and J genes are TRBV19 and TRBJ1-3; 8 positions agree with TRBD1. Germline V gene data show CDR1 as LNHDA and CDR2 as SQIVND (reference sequence). CDR3 size: 16 residues. V lost 4 bases, J lost 2 bases, and 7 bases stayed unmatched. The CDR3 sequence: CASSTDRDFAGNTIYF. In DNA form, the CDR3 reads TGTGCCAGTAGTACGGACAGGGATTTTGCTGGAAACACCATATATTTT.

V gene TRBV7-8 combines with J gene TRBJ1-3, with TRBD1 identical over 8 bases. The CDR3 spans 21 residues. The trim removed 3 bases at V and 0 bases at J, leaving 19 bases unmatched. Germline-derived CDR1 and CDR2 are SGHVS and FQNEAQ. CDR3 DNA sequence: TGTGCCAGCAGCTTTAATCCGGGACAGGCCATAGCGTCCTTCTCTGGAAACACCATATATTTT. Its translation: CASSFNPGQAIASFSGNTIYF.

The rearrangement links TRBV6-4 to TRBJ2-1; D is perhaps TRBD1 (6 bases). Looked up from germline, CDR1 is MRHNA and CDR2 is SNTAGT. Trimming cost V 3 bases and J 4 bases, with 16 bases left between them. This CDR3 comprises 16 residues. This CDR3 reads CASSENPGQNYNEQFF. The CDR3 coding sequence is TGTGCCAGCAGTGAAAATCCGGGACAAAATTACAATGAGCAGTTCTTC.

Of note for this clone: A read error may produce the germline difference seen at one junction end. The V and J genes are TRBV6-1 and TRBJ1-1, with D perhaps TRBD1 (5 bases). The germline CDR1 and CDR2 sequences are MNHNS and SASEGT. The CDR3 totals 13 residues. Here the CDR3 DNA reads TGTGCCAGCAGCGAAGACAGAACCACTGAAGCTTTCTTT. It encodes CASSEDRTTEAFF.

The chain links TRBV24-1 to TRBJ2-3; D may be TRBD1 (5 bases). CDR3 size: 13 residues. V shed 8 bases and J shed 3 bases, with 11 bases lying between them. Germline V gene sequence: CDR1 KGHDR, CDR2 SFDVKD. CDR3 sequence (DNA): TGTGCCACCAAAAGGGGCTCTACAGATACGCAGTATTTT. Residues: CATKRGSTDTQYF.

The chain joins TRBV4-3 to TRBJ1-1, with D tentatively TRBD1 (6 bases). Germline CDR1 reads LGHNA; CDR2 reads YSLEER. The germline V and J ends were trimmed by 0 bases and 4 bases, with 12 bases remaining between them. The CDR3 has 15 residues. In DNA, the CDR3 is TGCGCCAGCAGCCAAGACCGGCAGGGGATCACTGAAGCTTTCTTT. Protein sequence: CASSQDRQGITEAFF.

The rearrangement links TRBV4-3 to TRBJ1-2; the D gene is possibly TRBD1 (6 bases). The CDR3 has 16 residues. The V end was cut by 3 bases, the J end by 3 bases, with 17 bases between. In germline, CDR1 is LGHNA, CDR2 YSLEER. The CDR3 loop reads CASSQTGLALDYGYTF. In DNA form, the CDR3 reads TGCGCCAGCAGCCAGACAGGACTAGCCCTTGACTATGGCTACACCTTC.

The chain has TRBV2 and TRBJ1-3; D gene uncertain. The ends were cut back, 2 bases at V and 4 bases at J, with 6 bases in the middle. The CDR3 has 13 residues. Germline CDR1 reads SNHLY; CDR2 reads FYNNEI. This CDR3 is CASSEHPGNTIYF. CDR3 sequence (DNA): TGTGCCAGCAGTGAACATCCCGGAAACACCATATATTTT.

This clone was counted once. The genes are TRBV3-1 (or the pseudogene TRBV3-2) and TRBJ2-1; a weak D match, TRBD1 (6 bases). The CDR3 covers 12 residues. Trimming cost V 4 bases and J 8 bases, with 9 bases left between them. Germline values: CDR1 LGHDT, CDR2 YNNKEL (reference sequence). Here the CDR3 reads CASSPTGHEQFF. In DNA, the CDR3 is TGTGCCAGCAGCCCTACAGGGCATGAGCAGTTCTTC.

This chain uses TRBV7-2 with TRBJ2-5, with D possibly being TRBD1 (5 bases). Germline V gene sequence: CDR1 SGHTA, CDR2 FQGNSA. V lost 6 bases and J lost 5, with 13 bases in between. The CDR3 sequence is 13 residues long. CDR3 sequence reads: CASSTTVGETQYF. CDR3 sequence (DNA): TGTGCCAGCAGTACGACAGTGGGGGAGACCCAGTACTTC.

Remarks on this clone: The junction shows a germline mismatch at one end, possibly a read error. As DNA, the CDR3 is TGCGCCAGCAGTGAAGGGGCCAACTTCATGGATTTT. Translation gives CASSEGANFMDF. This chain joins TRBV10-2 and TRBJ1-5, with D perhaps matching TRBD1 (5 bases). This CDR3 has 12 residues. Germline loops: CDR1 WSHSY, CDR2 SAAADI.

The rearrangement joins TRBV30 to TRBJ1-2; no reliable D call. Trimming removed 0 bases from V and 1 base from J, with 12 bases in between. The length of the CDR3 is 15 residues. Germline lookup yields CDR1 GTSNPN and CDR2 SVGIG (reference sequence). CDR3: CAWSVARPFNYGYTF. CDR3 bases: TGTGCCTGGAGTGTAGCCAGGCCATTTAACTATGGCTACACCTTC.

The rearrangement joins TRBV19 to TRBJ1-2; TRBD1 aligns across 7 bases. Germline assignment: CDR1 LNHDA and CDR2 SQIVND (reference sequence). Unmatched junction bases numbered 3, after V lost 5 bases and J lost 0 bases. This CDR3 has 14 amino acids. CDR3 bases: TGTGCCAGTAGTCCCGGGACAGCTAACTATGGCTACACCTTC. Translating it yields CASSPGTANYGYTF. Full variable domain (missing parts from reference TRBV19 and TRBJ1-2): DGGITQSPKYLFRKEGQNVTLSCEQNLNHDAMYWYRQDPGQGLRLIYYSQIVNDFQKGDIAEGYSVSREKKESFPLTVTSAQKNPTAFYLCASSPGTANYGYTFGSGTRLTVV.

The V gene is TRBV4-1, the J gene TRBJ1-5; 7 bases agree with TRBD1. The CDR3 covers 14 residues. Per germline, CDR1 MGHRA and CDR2 YSYEKL. The J segment lost 7 bases and the V segment lost 3 bases, leaving 6 bases of the junction unmatched. The CDR3 DNA sequence: TGCGCCAGCAGCCAGACAGGGTTAAGCCAGCCCCAGCATTTT. It specifies CASSQTGLSQPQHF.

The chain recombines TRBV2 with TRBJ2-7; D might be TRBD1 (6 bases). The CDR3 is made up of 13 amino acids. In germline, CDR1 is SNHLY, CDR2 FYNNEI. Trimming took off 6 bases at V and 3 bases at J, with 12 bases between the two ends. CDR3 nucleotides: TGTGCCAGCAGCTTAACAGGGATCTACGAGCAGTACTTC. This encodes CASSLTGIYEQYF.

The chain combines TRBV10-3 with TRBJ2-7; D might be TRBD1 (6 bases). With 4 bases removed from V and 0 bases from J, the gap between germline ends came to 10 bases. Looked up from germline, CDR1 is ENHRY and CDR2 is SYGVKD. CDR3 length: 14 amino acids. The CDR3 here is CAISGQAASYEQYF. The CDR3, as DNA: TGTGCCATCAGTGGACAGGCAGCCTCCTACGAGCAGTACTTC.

This clone was detected only once. V and J are TRBV4-1 and TRBJ2-5; perhaps TRBD2 as D (6 bases). Per germline, CDR1 MGHRA and CDR2 YSYEKL. There are 9 residues in the CDR3. CDR3 sequence: CCGEETQYF. The CDR3 DNA reads TGCTGCGGGGAAGAGACCCAGTACTTC.

This sequence joins TRBV5-6 and TRBJ2-3; TRBD2 might be the D (5 bases). The germline CDR1 and CDR2 sequences are SGHDT and YYEEEE. This CDR3 has 15 amino acids. The ends were cut back, 4 bases at V and 4 bases at J, with 16 bases in the middle. This CDR3 is CASSIPPTRADTQYF. The CDR3, as DNA: TGTGCCAGCAGCATACCGCCAACTAGAGCAGATACGCAGTATTTT.

CDR3 nucleotides: TGTGCCAGCTGGACAGGGTCTTGGAATCAGCCCCAGCATTTT. This codes for CASWTGSWNQPQHF. V gene TRBV2 combines with J gene TRBJ1-5; TRBD1 matches 8 bases. The CDR3 spans 14 residues. The V gene end was trimmed by 8 bases and the J gene end by 4 bases; junction bases not matched to a gene: 7. The germline gives CDR1 SNHLY, CDR2 FYNNEI.

This chain links TRBV27 with TRBJ1-5; TRBD1 is a possible D gene (5 bases). Looked up from germline, CDR1 is MNHEY and CDR2 is SMNVEV (reference sequence). This CDR3 has 16 residues. V was cut by 6 bases and J by 3 bases, with 18 bases left in between. The CDR3 coding sequence is TGTGCCAGCAGCCCAGATAGCAGGGCCCTCAATCAGCCCCAGCATTTT. Protein sequence: CASSPDSRALNQPQHF.